Shown below are 13 T cell receptor beta chains from a single sample sequenced in a study of a mutant IDH1 vaccine in newly diagnosed glioma. Profiled with immunoSEQ multiplex PCR; TCRdb holds only in-frame clones, not every one. The sample lists 56,000 or so clones; around three quarters were seen once. The time point: week 47, end of study. Vaccinated patients received 300 ug of mutant IDH1 20-mer peptide per dose, with topical imiquimod. These receptors have no known antigen. The starting material was PBMCs, obtained from a glioma patient whose treatment included an IDH1 peptide vaccine. These receptors originate from a woman aged 40 to 50 with glioma. Some clones in this sample may be carry-over from other donors' samples.

The chain links TRBV19 to TRBJ2-2; 7 nucleotides line up with TRBD1. The CDR3 is 16 residues long. With 5 bases clipped from V and 5 bases from J, the junction kept 11 bases outside the gene matches. From germline, CDR1 is LNHDA and CDR2 SQIVND (reference sequence). The CDR3 bases are TGTGCCAGTAGTTCCCCACCCGGGACAGCAACCGGGGAGCTGTTTTTT. Its protein is CASSSPPGTATGELFF.

Here the CDR3 reads CAWSDTGSWQPQHF. The CDR3 DNA follows: TGTGCCTGGAGTGACACAGGGAGTTGGCAGCCCCAGCATTTT. This chain joins TRBV30 and TRBJ1-5; TRBD1 is a possible D gene (6 bases). CDR1 and CDR2 (germline): GTSNPN, SVGIG (reference sequence). The CDR3 contains 14 residues. The V end lost 1 base, the J end lost 7 bases, and 14 bases lay between the germline ends.

The rearrangement links TRBV6-4 to TRBJ2-2; TRBD1 matches 8 bases. The CDR3 length is 19 residues. The J segment lost 7 bases and the V segment lost 6 bases, leaving 22 bases of the junction unmatched. Germline V gene sequence: CDR1 MRHNA, CDR2 SNTAGT. This CDR3 is CASRKAPLGGRGRGGELFF. CDR3 coding DNA: TGTGCCAGCAGAAAGGCCCCACTAGGCGGCAGGGGGCGAGGCGGGGAGCTGTTTTTT.

This chain joins TRBV9 and TRBJ2-1; D assignment may be TRBD1 or TRBD2 (5 bases each). CDR1 SGDLS and CDR2 YYNGEE come from the germline V gene. This CDR3 has 14 amino acids. Trimming took off 0 bases at V and 6 bases at J, with 10 bases between the two ends. CDR3 bases: TGTGCCAGCAGCGTAGGAACGAGGGGCAATGAGCAGTTCTTC. Protein: CASSVGTRGNEQFF.

V gene TRBV6-6 combines with J gene TRBJ1-1; no definite D call. There are 14 residues in the CDR3. Germline V CDR1 and CDR2: MNHNY, SVGAGI (reference sequence). V lost 4 bases, J lost 1 base, and 10 bases lay in between. The CDR3 nucleotides are TGTGCCAGCAGTTCCTTTGGAGAGAACACTGAAGCTTTCTTT. This encodes CASSSFGENTEAFF.

This clone was counted between two and nine times. This chain links TRBV30 with TRBJ1-5, with D possibly TRBD1 on 5 matching bases. V lost 5 bases to trimming and J lost 7 bases, with 15 bases between them. Germline values: CDR1 GTSNPN, CDR2 SVGIG (reference sequence). The CDR3 totals 13 residues. The CDR3 region has the DNA TGTGCCTGGTCTCAGGGTAAGAAGCAGCCCCAGCATTTT. This codes for CAWSQGKKQPQHF.

The chain couples TRBV18 to TRBJ1-4; D is unclear. CDR1 is KGHSH and CDR2 is LQKENI in the germline V gene. The V gene lost 1 base and the J gene lost 0 bases, with 12 bases spanning the gap. The CDR3 spans 17 residues. CDR3 sequence reads: CASSPQAIGTTNEKLFF. The CDR3 DNA reads TGTGCCAGCTCACCACAGGCTATCGGGACAACTAATGAAAAACTGTTTTTT.

J is TRBJ1-1 and V is TRBV6-1, with D possibly matching TRBD1 (5 bases). The CDR3 is 14 residues long. Germline CDR1 MNHNS, CDR2 SASEGT. Between the trimmed V and J ends, which lost 3 bases and 0 bases, there was a span of 8 bases. The DNA for the CDR3 is TGTGCCAGCAGTGACCGGGGGATGAACACTGAAGCTTTCTTT. This translates into CASSDRGMNTEAFF.

Only a few counts were recorded for this clone. The chain joins TRBV5-1 to TRBJ2-3; TRBD2 aligns across 9 bases. Trimming removed 2 bases from V and 3 bases from J; junction bases left unmatched: 4. CDR1 and CDR2 (germline): SGHRS, YFSETQ. The CDR3 has 15 amino acids. The CDR3 is CASSFAGGSTDTQYF. The CDR3, as DNA: TGCGCCAGCAGCTTCGCGGGGGGGTCTACAGATACGCAGTATTTT.

The gene calls are TRBV15 and TRBJ1-2; D uncertain. Germline V gene data show CDR1 as LNHNV and CDR2 as YYDKDF (reference sequence). V shed 0 bases and J shed 6 bases, with 11 bases lying between them. The CDR3 is 14 residues long. The CDR3 region has the DNA TGTGCCACCAGCAGAGATTTTCAGGTGGATGGCTACACCTTC. Amino acids: CATSRDFQVDGYTF.

As DNA, the CDR3 is TGTGCCAGCAGCTTGGGCCCGGAGACCCAGTACTTC. Protein product: CASSLGPETQYF. V usage is TRBV5-6 and J usage is TRBJ2-5; D is uncertain. The CDR3 sequence is 12 residues long. V lost 0 bases to trimming and J lost 5 bases, with 5 bases between them. Germline values: CDR1 SGHDT, CDR2 YYEEEE. The full variable domain, with the rest looked up from reference TRBV5-6 and TRBJ2-5, is DAGVTQSPTHLIKTRGQQVTLRCSPKSGHDTVSWYQQALGQGPQFIFQYYEEEERQRGNFPDRFSGHQFPNYSSELNVNALLLGDSALYLCASSLGPETQYFGPGTRLLVL.

This clone was recorded only once. V is TRBV19 and J is TRBJ1-1; TRBD1 agrees at 7 bases. Germline V gives CDR1 LNHDA, CDR2 SQIVND (reference sequence). The CDR3 loop spans 13 amino acids. After removal of 3 bases from V and 5 bases from J, the junction contained 3 bases not matched to a gene. The CDR3 is CASSIGTVTEAFF. The CDR3 DNA follows: TGTGCCAGTAGTATCGGGACAGTAACTGAAGCTTTCTTT.

The rearrangement links TRBV21-1 to TRBJ2-5; TRBD2, the table's D call, lacks a check against the DNA. TRBV21-1 is a pseudogene. This CDR3 region has 15 residues. This CDR3 reads CASSKGRGGQGTQYF. The DNA for the CDR3 is TGTGCCAGCAGCAAAGGACGAGGAGGCCAAGGGACCCAGTACTTC.